This record covers a single TCR beta chain. Its specificity is not known. TCRdb recomputed calls from the 5' RACE reads with MiXCR, one row per CDR3 protein. The data hold more than 1.5 million distinct CDR3 sequences, with about 32% observed a single time. The data were taken from a study of identical twins. Study-level points and caveats: The authors drew conclusions from cross-sectional statistical analysis rather than following the same donors. Within monozygotic twins, out-of-frame TCR alpha sharing was underestimated by the models. When twins shared out-of-frame alpha sequences, those sequences had excess low generation probability. Within beta out-of-frame sequences, the excess sharing observed between twins was weaker.

V was trimmed by 7 bases and J by 0 bases, leaving 6 bases between them. The length of the CDR3 is 11 residues. Germline loops: CDR1 DFQATT, CDR2 SNEGSKA (reference sequence). V gene TRBV20-1 combines with J gene TRBJ1-1, with D unresolved. The sequence came from a newborn girl in good health. The sequenced sample was cord blood. CDR3 region: CSVHLNTEAFF. DNA for the CDR3: TGCAGTGTCCACTTGAACACTGAAGCTTTCTTT.